Following are 6 T cell receptor beta chains from one sample sequenced in a study of tumor-infiltrating lymphocytes in primary liver carcinoma. The template, about 550 ng total RNA, yielded TCR beta cDNA made with a constant-region primer. ARM-PCR was slightly modified, and three nested multiplex PCR rounds with it gave rise to the TCR beta libraries. Both of the initial two PCR rounds ran for approximately 11 cycles and employed TRBV1-TRBV30 forward primers alongside a C-beta reverse primer. MiXCR was run by TCRdb on the multiplex PCR reads, yielding one entry per CDR3 protein. This table has approximately 80,000 distinct CDR3 sequences, roughly two thirds appearing once. From approximately 20-30 mg of unsorted bulk tissue, DNA and RNA were co-extracted together. The specimen sequenced was tumor-adjacent normal liver tissue. These receptors originate from a man aged 40-49 years with primary liver carcinoma and hepatitis B virus infection.

Concerning this clonotype: The CDR3 end shows no conserved phenylalanine or tryptophan, and so a read error is likely. This chain connects TRBV29-1 to TRBJ2-7, with D possibly being TRBD2 (6 bases). Germline values: CDR1 SQVTM, CDR2 ANQGSEA. The CDR3 contains 14 residues. V was clipped by 0 bases and J by 7 bases, with 16 bases between them. The CDR3 reads CSVEDFVGGWEQYS. The CDR3 bases are TGCAGCGTTGAAGATTTTGTGGGAGGTTGGGAGCAGTACTCC.

Points on this clonotype: A junction end diverges from the germline sequence, so it may reflect a read error. V gene TRBV6-5 combines with J gene TRBJ1-4; D is perhaps TRBD1 (6 bases). This CDR3 comprises 13 residues. Germline V gene lookup returns CDR1 MNHEY and CDR2 SVGAGI. CDR3 protein: CVSSRQEWEKLFF. In DNA form, the CDR3 reads TGTGTCAGCAGTAGACAGGAGTGGGAAAAACTGTTTTTT.

The chain carries TRBV30 and TRBJ2-7; 12 bases map to TRBD2. The germline V gene has CDR1 GTSNPN and CDR2 SVGIG (reference sequence). V lost 2 bases to trimming and J lost 8 bases; unmatched junction nucleotides: 13. The CDR3 has 16 amino acids. The CDR3 spells CAWSLPGLAGRYKQYF. The CDR3 DNA sequence: TGTGCCTGGAGTCTTCCAGGACTAGCGGGAAGATACAAGCAGTACTTC.

In this sample, this clonotype turned up many times. The chain has TRBV12-3 or TRBV12-4 and TRBJ2-5, with D perhaps matching TRBD1 or TRBD2 (5 bases each). This CDR3 region has 15 residues. V gave up 3 bases and J gave up 4 bases, with 15 bases separating them. The CDR3 loop reads CASSFLGVGGETQYF. The CDR3 DNA reads as TGTGCCAGCAGTTTCTTAGGGGTTGGGGGAGAGACCCAGTACTTC.

Of note for this clonotype: The CDR3 does not end in the conserved phenylalanine or tryptophan, so this is likely a read error. V usage is TRBV4-1 and J usage is TRBJ2-1; 11 positions match TRBD1. CDR3 size: 15 residues. From germline, CDR1 is MGHRA and CDR2 YSYEKL. CDR3 DNA: TGCGCCGGCAGGCTAGGACAGGGGGCGGTCGGTGAGCAGTTCCTC. It codes for CAGRLGQGAVGEQFL.

This chain uses TRBV6-6 with TRBJ2-1; a possible D gene is TRBD1 (6 bases). V lost 5 bases and J lost 6, with 23 bases in between. The CDR3 sequence is 17 residues long. CDR1 is MNHNY and CDR2 is SVGAGI in the germline V gene (reference sequence). CDR3 residues: CASSPPLGALKSNEQFF. CDR3 nucleotide sequence: TGTGCCAGCAGTCCCCCGTTGGGGGCGTTAAAATCCAATGAGCAGTTCTTC.